Listed here are 27 T cell receptor beta chains from one sample, sequenced in a study of beta chain features in type 1 diabetes. Study observations and caveats: Shorter TCRB CDR3s, moderately but significantly so, marked every one of the four CD4+ subsets in Type 1 diabetes patients.

No antigen is known for these receptors. Expressed TCRB transcripts got sequenced, as all isolated RNA was reverse transcribed. Method: immunoSEQ multiplex PCR; TCRdb's copy keeps in-frame clones and lacks some. Here the sample spans 600,000 to 700,000 clones, roughly an eighth being singletons. The specimen was naive CD4+ T cells from blood. The origin of the receptors is a man aged 18 to 30 with type 1 diabetes.

This chain uses TRBV7-6 with TRBJ2-3; D not resolved. This CDR3 region has 14 residues. Germline V gene lookup returns CDR1 SGHVS and CDR2 FNYEAQ. The V end lost 2 bases, the J end lost 0 bases, and 6 bases lay between the germline ends. The DNA of the CDR3 is TGTGCCAGCAGCTTATCCCCTAGCACAGATACGCAGTATTTT. Amino acid sequence: CASSLSPSTDTQYF. The complete variable domain, with remaining parts taken from reference TRBV7-6 and TRBJ2-3, reads GAGVSQSPRYKVTKRGQDVALRCDPISGHVSLYWYRQALGQGPEFLTYFNYEAQQDKSGLPNDRFSAERPEGSISTLTIQRTEQRDSAMYRCASSLSPSTDTQYFGPGTRLTVL.

This clone was observed a handful of times. The chain links TRBV5-4 to TRBJ2-7, with D unresolved. From germline, CDR1 is SGHNT and CDR2 YYREEE (reference sequence). V lost 5 bases to trimming and J lost 1 base, with 7 bases between them. This CDR3 region has 12 residues. The CDR3 loop is CASRDGSYEQYF. DNA for the CDR3: TGTGCCAGCAGGGACGGATCCTACGAGCAGTACTTC.

The rearrangement links TRBV23-1 to TRBJ2-2, with a weak D call TRBD1 (5 bases). TRBV23-1 falls under the ORF class, with uncertain function. With 1 base removed from V and 6 bases from J, the gap between germline ends came to 18 bases. This CDR3 has 17 amino acids. CDR3 loop: CASSQLDGRVDPGELFF. In DNA form, the CDR3 reads TGCGCCAGCAGTCAATTAGACGGCAGGGTGGACCCCGGGGAGCTGTTTTTT.

CDR3 loop: CASSFWGGLGQPQHF. The CDR3 nucleotides are TGTGCCAGCAGCTTTTGGGGGGGGCTTGGTCAGCCCCAGCATTTT. The chain links TRBV5-6 to TRBJ1-5; TRBD1 might be the D (6 bases). Germline CDR1 reads SGHDT; CDR2 reads YYEEEE. The CDR3 sequence is 15 residues long. V was trimmed by 2 bases and J by 6 bases, leaving 15 bases between them.

This clone has just a few counts. V and J are TRBV2 and TRBJ2-7; D gene unclear. Trimming took 3 bases from V and 11 from J, leaving 20 bases between them. The CDR3 is made up of 14 amino acids. Germline-derived CDR1 and CDR2 are SNHLY and FYNNEI. Written as DNA, the CDR3 is TGTGCCAGCAGTGATCAGGCCACGGGCGGCCTTGAGTACTTC. This sequence encodes CASSDQATGGLEYF. The full variable domain, completed using reference TRBV2 and TRBJ2-7, is EPEVTQTPSHQVTQMGQEVILRCVPISNHLYFYWYRQILGQKVEFLVSFYNNEISEKSEIFDDQFSVERPDGSNFTLKIRSTKLEDSAMYFCASSDQATGGLEYFGPGTRLTVT.

The CDR3 spells CASSLLQVQETQYF. CDR3 nucleotides: TGCGCCAGCAGCTTGCTTCAGGTACAAGAGACCCAGTACTTC. The chain uses TRBV5-1 and TRBJ2-5; D remains ambiguous. The germline V and J ends were trimmed by 1 base and 2 bases, with 9 bases remaining between them. The CDR3 contains 14 residues. In germline, CDR1 is SGHRS, CDR2 YFSETQ.

On this clone itself: This specimen includes other DNA sequences encoding the same CDR3. The chain is built from TRBV29-1 and TRBJ1-2; no firm D call. There are 9 residues in the CDR3. Germline CDR1 is SQVTM and CDR2 is ANQGSEA. The V end was cut by 1 base, the J end by 7 bases, with 1 base between. In nucleotides, the CDR3 is TGCAGCGTTGAAGGTGGCTACACCTTC. It encodes CSVEGGYTF.

The chain couples TRBV5-1 to TRBJ1-2; possibly TRBD1 for D (5 bases). Germline assignment: CDR1 SGHRS and CDR2 YFSETQ. The CDR3 runs to 16 residues. V was clipped by 0 bases and J by 8 bases, with 20 bases between them. The CDR3 loop reads CASSLGPAGPIIGYTF. CDR3 DNA: TGCGCCAGCAGCTTGGGGCCGGCAGGGCCCATAATCGGCTACACCTTC.

The chain has TRBV5-6 and TRBJ1-5; a possible D gene is TRBD1 (5 bases). Germline loops: CDR1 SGHDT, CDR2 YYEEEE. This CDR3 region has 15 residues. Trimming left V 4 bases short and J 2 bases short, with 13 bases between. The CDR3 sequence is CASSPGGVRNQPQHF. CDR3 DNA: TGTGCCAGCAGCCCCGGAGGGGTACGCAATCAGCCCCAGCATTTT.

The V gene is TRBV5-6, the J gene TRBJ1-2; D ambiguous. Germline CDR1 reads SGHDT; CDR2 reads YYEEEE. Deletions cut 2 bases from V and 7 bases from J, with 6 bases between. This CDR3 is 11 amino acids long. CDR3 loop: CASSFRLGYTF. The CDR3 DNA reads TGTGCCAGCAGCTTTCGTCTTGGCTACACCTTC.

The rearrangement links TRBV25-1 to TRBJ1-1, with 7 nucleotides matching TRBD1. Germline V lookup: CDR1 MGHDK, CDR2 SYGVNS. This CDR3 spans 14 amino acids. With V trimmed by 7 bases and J by 6 bases, 11 bases remained unmatched. CDR3 sequence: CASIGSGGRAEAFF. DNA for the CDR3: TGTGCCAGCATAGGTTCAGGGGGAAGGGCTGAAGCTTTCTTT. Drawing the rest from reference TRBV25-1 and TRBJ1-1, the complete variable domain is EADIYQTPRYLVIGTGKKITLECSQTMGHDKMYWYQQDPGMELHLIHYSYGVNSTEKGDLSSESTVSRIRTEHFPLTLESARPSHTSQYLCASIGSGGRAEAFFGQGTRLTVV.

This rearrangement joins TRBV27 to TRBJ2-7, with unresolved D. Germline V gene data show CDR1 as MNHEY and CDR2 as SMNVEV (reference sequence). V lost 0 bases and J 0 bases, leaving 18 bases between the germline ends. This CDR3 region has 18 residues. For the CDR3, the DNA is TGTGCCAGCAGTTTATCAGGGTCCCCTGGTACTCTCTCCTACGAGCAGTACTTC. It is translated as CASSLSGSPGTLSYEQYF.

In its sample, this clone was seen a few times. Distinct nucleotide sequences in the sample also encode this CDR3. The chain has TRBV29-1 and TRBJ1-5; 10 bases map to TRBD1. This CDR3 comprises 13 residues. The V gene's germline CDR1 is SQVTM and CDR2 ANQGSEA. J lost 4 bases, V lost 4 bases, and 1 base had no gene match. In DNA form, the CDR3 reads TGCAGCGTTGGGGGACAGGGGAATCAGCCCCAGCATTTT. Translating gives CSVGGQGNQPQHF.

This clone was counted a few times. This CDR3 reads CASSQPRDRGFNEQFF. CDR3 sequence (DNA): TGCGCCAGCAGCCAACCCCGGGACAGGGGATTTAATGAGCAGTTCTTC. J is TRBJ2-1 and V is TRBV4-1; 10 positions match TRBD1. With V trimmed by 2 bases and J by 7 bases, 8 bases remained unmatched. From germline, CDR1 is MGHRA and CDR2 YSYEKL. The CDR3 is 16 amino acids.

This clone was detected only a few times. J is TRBJ1-6 and V is TRBV9; D possibly corresponds to TRBD1 (5 bases). V was clipped by 4 bases and J by 6 bases, with 11 bases between them. This CDR3 comprises 14 residues. Germline assignment: CDR1 SGDLS and CDR2 YYNGEE. The CDR3 region is CASSLRGSNSPLHF. In DNA, the CDR3 is TGTGCCAGCAGCCTCCGGGGGAGTAATTCACCCCTCCACTTT.

V and J are TRBV28 and TRBJ1-2; the D is unclear. Trimming removed 2 bases at V and 8 bases at J, with 9 bases between. Germline V CDR1 and CDR2: MDHEN, SYDVKM. The CDR3 has 12 amino acids. DNA for the CDR3: TGTGCCAGCAGTTTAGAAGGCCGGGGCTACACCTTC. It yields the protein CASSLEGRGYTF.

This clone was counted between two and nine times. The chain employs TRBV15 and TRBJ2-3; either TRBD1 or TRBD2 may supply D (6 bases each). Germline V gives CDR1 LNHNV, CDR2 YYDKDF (reference sequence). This CDR3 comprises 15 residues. The ends were cut back, 0 bases at V and 4 bases at J, with 11 bases in the middle. The CDR3 DNA sequence: TGTGCCACCAGCAGAGATCCGGGGGCAGCAGATACGCAGTATTTT. It specifies CATSRDPGAADTQYF. Combining the CDR3 with reference TRBV15 and TRBJ2-3 gives the whole variable domain DAMVIQNPRYQVTQFGKPVTLSCSQTLNHNVMYWYQQKSSQAPKLLFHYYDKDFNNEADTPDNFQSRRPNTSFCFLDIRSPGLGDTAMYLCATSRDPGAADTQYFGPGTRLTVL.

In this sample, this clone turned up a few times. This rearrangement joins TRBV30 to TRBJ1-2; D is uncertain. Trimming pared 3 bases from V and 5 bases from J, leaving 16 bases between. CDR1 and CDR2 from the germline V gene are GTSNPN and SVGIG (reference sequence). This CDR3 is 14 amino acids long. The CDR3 DNA reads as TGTGCCTGGAGCCAAGGGATAGTCCGATATGGCTACACCTTC. This codes for CAWSQGIVRYGYTF.

This chain uses TRBV9 with TRBJ1-1; TRBD1 might be the D (6 bases). Trimming cost V 4 bases and J 4 bases, with 11 bases left between them. This CDR3 has 13 amino acids. Germline CDR1 and CDR2: SGDLS and YYNGEE. CDR3 sequence: CASSSQGSTEAFF. As DNA, the CDR3 is TGTGCCAGCAGCTCCCAGGGGTCCACTGAAGCTTTCTTT.

The chain carries TRBV4-1 and TRBJ1-2; D is ambiguous. Between the trimmed V and J ends, which lost 0 bases and 0 bases, there was a span of 11 bases. The CDR3 consists of 16 residues. Germline CDR1 and CDR2: MGHRA and YSYEKL. CDR3 sequence reads: CASSQEGGNSNYGYTF. The CDR3 DNA sequence: TGCGCCAGCAGCCAAGAGGGAGGAAACTCTAACTATGGCTACACCTTC.

J is TRBJ2-7 and V is TRBV6-1; D gene uncertain. V dropped 0 bases and J dropped 4 bases, with 4 bases sitting between them. This CDR3 is built from 12 residues. Germline lookup yields CDR1 MNHNS and CDR2 SASEGT. The CDR3 here is CASSEAVYEQYF. CDR3 DNA: TGTGCCAGCAGTGAAGCGGTATACGAGCAGTACTTC.

The chain uses TRBV7-9 and TRBJ1-2; 7 nucleotides line up with TRBD1. The CDR3 has 13 residues. V trimming: 3 bases; J trimming: 3 bases; junction bases outside the gene matches: 1. From germline, CDR1 is SEHNR and CDR2 FQNEAQ (reference sequence). The CDR3 region is CASSFGQDYGYTF. The CDR3 coding sequence is TGTGCCAGCAGCTTCGGACAGGACTATGGCTACACCTTC.

This clone has a handful of counts. V is TRBV29-1 and J is TRBJ2-3; perhaps TRBD1 as D (5 bases). Germline CDR1 SQVTM, CDR2 ANQGSEA. The CDR3 is 12 residues long. V lost 7 bases, J lost 2 bases, and 10 bases lay in between. The CDR3 nucleotides are TGCAGCGCCAGGGAATTCACAGATACGCAGTATTTT. Its protein is CSAREFTDTQYF.

This clone was counted between two and nine times. The chain is built from TRBV6-6 and TRBJ1-6; D gene uncertain. Per the germline V gene, CDR1 is MNHNY and CDR2 is SVGAGI (reference sequence). The V and J ends lost 4 bases and 6 bases respectively, with 10 bases between them. The CDR3 has 14 residues. DNA of the CDR3: TGTGCCAGCAGTTTACCCGAGGGTAATTCACCCCTCCACTTT. This encodes CASSLPEGNSPLHF.

The chain couples TRBV6-5 to TRBJ2-7, with no clear D. Trimming pared 0 bases from V and 5 bases from J, leaving 8 bases between. The germline CDR1 and CDR2 sequences are MNHEY and SVGAGI. The CDR3 is made up of 13 amino acids. The CDR3 DNA reads TGTGCCAGCAGTTACTCGCCAGGTGACGAGCAGTACTTC. This sequence encodes CASSYSPGDEQYF.

This chain connects TRBV19 to TRBJ2-3, with D uncertain. Trimming removed 5 bases from V and 6 bases from J, with 6 bases in between. Germline V gene sequence: CDR1 LNHDA, CDR2 SQIVND (reference sequence). The CDR3 length is 11 residues. In nucleotides, the CDR3 is TGTGCCAGTAGTCTCGGGGATACGCAGTATTTT. This gives the protein CASSLGDTQYF.

The sample holds a few counts of this clone. The J gene is TRBJ2-1, the V gene TRBV29-1, with TRBD1 matching 8 bases. After removal of 2 bases from V and 7 bases from J, the junction contained 7 bases not matched to a gene. Per the germline V gene, CDR1 is SQVTM and CDR2 is ANQGSEA. CDR3 length equals 14 residues. DNA for the CDR3: TGCAGCGTTGAACCAGATACAGGGGGAAATGAGCAGTTCTTC. Translated: CSVEPDTGGNEQFF.